The sequence of this T cell receptor beta chain was determined in a study of CD8+ T cells in alopecia areata. The CDR3 runs 14 residues. J lost 2 bases, V lost 5 bases, and 5 bases had no gene match. Germline CDR1 reads MNHEY; CDR2 reads SMNVEV (reference sequence). RNA was isolated and reverse transcribed to cDNA, the sequencing template. Sequencing used immunoSEQ multiplex PCR; TCRdb keeps in-frame clones, though not all of them. Of under 250,000 clones listed, more than 50% are singletons. This clonotype originated in a human donor in good health. The chain is built from TRBV27 and TRBJ2-7; 8 bases are a match to TRBD1. Sequencing used CD8+ T cells sorted from blood. This CDR3 is CASSPATGAYEQYF. DNA of the CDR3: TGTGCCAGCAGTCCGGCGACAGGGGCCTACGAGCAGTACTTC.